The T cell receptor beta chain described here comes from a study of early T cells in non-severe SARS-CoV-2 infection. Background on the study: Chains stayed unpaired after sequencing of bulk RNA from unsorted whole blood. Study results and caveats: Using VDJdb, the matching emphasized anti-spike CD8 responses while missing private and CD4 specificities.

Unique molecular identifier tags were affixed to discrete cDNA molecules. One entry per CDR3 protein results from TCRdb running MiXCR on the 5' RACE reads. The table lists under 85,000 distinct CDR3 sequences, roughly an eighth of them singletons. V was pared by 5 bases and J by 9 bases, with 11 bases between. The CDR3 length is 12 residues. Germline V gives CDR1 MGHDK, CDR2 SYGVNS. With regard to this clonotype: Its specificity is unknown.

Specimen: whole blood, collected at baseline. The V and J genes are TRBV25-1 and TRBJ2-1; D possibly corresponds to TRBD2 (5 bases). The TCR was taken from an adult who was a healthcare worker with PCR-confirmed SARS-CoV-2 infection or an uninfected control (not recorded which). The CDR3 DNA reads TGTGCCAGCAGTCGGACGGGATTTGAGCAGTTCTTC. The encoded protein is CASSRTGFEQFF.